This T cell receptor (beta chain) was sequenced in a study of T cell responses to AZD1222 COVID-19 vaccine. Notes on this clone: Its antigen remains unknown.

General observations from the study: Sampled repertoires all dated from after the peak T cell response. Females outnumbered males among donors, who were mostly white British; clonal diversity was possibly underestimated.

Germline-derived CDR1 and CDR2 are WSHSY and SAAADI. The length of the CDR3 is 13 residues. Using immunoSEQ multiplex PCR, the repertoire was profiled, and TCRdb retains in-frame clones only, with some absent. The sample holds approximately 80,000 clones, roughly nine tenths seen once. The V and J genes are TRBV10-2 and TRBJ2-1, with D perhaps TRBD1 (6 bases). This receptor was identified in an adult in good health. Sample: peripheral blood, taken on day 0 of AZD1222 vaccination. CDR3 DNA: TGCACGTCAAGGGGGATAGCGTACAATGAGCAGTTCTTC. It specifies CTSRGIAYNEQFF.